The following is a T cell receptor (beta chain) sequence with its context. Its antigen is unknown. This record belongs to a study of T cell responses to AZD1222 COVID-19 vaccine. The study, taken as a whole, reports: Donors in the cohort were predominantly white British and more often female, and clonal diversity was possibly underestimated. Two AZD1222 doses significantly raised spike-specific TCR breadth and depth over controls.

The CDR3 spans 13 residues. Trimming took 3 bases from V and 3 from J; bases not matched to a gene: 1. Looked up from germline, CDR1 is SGHRS and CDR2 is YFSETQ. TCRdb's table, derived via immunoSEQ multiplex PCR, lists solely in-frame clones and lacks some. This table has more than 85,000 clones, approximately 90% appearing once. Sample: peripheral blood, taken on day 0 of AZD1222 vaccination. The chain recombines TRBV5-1 with TRBJ2-7; 9 bases are shared with TRBD1. The clonotype comes from an adult in good health. CDR3 nucleotides: TGCGCCAGCAGCTGGGACAGGGACTACGAGCAGTACTTC. Amino acid sequence: CASSWDRDYEQYF.